This record looks at one T cell receptor beta chain sequence and its context. The CDR3 spans 15 residues. Germline V lookup: CDR1 SGHTA, CDR2 FQGNSA. V gave up 1 base and J gave up 4 bases, with 11 bases separating them. Next came a second PCR, run for about 6 to 12 cycles, which used a sample-barcoded 5' primer along with a J-beta primer mix. Each cDNA molecule received a tag from a template-switch adaptor that had 12 random nucleotides. TCRdb fed the 5' RACE reads into MiXCR, producing one record per CDR3 protein. The repertoire consists of about 570,000 distinct CDR3 sequences, with around a quarter occurring once and the leading ten covering over 3.5%. The data derive from a study of blood T cells in healthy people across ages. These data also formed part of another study, on T cells of mothers and their children. That paper states: The extracted RNA was employed in its entirety for cDNA synthesis, at around 1.6 ug per 15 ul.

The rearrangement joins TRBV7-2 to TRBJ1-5; D not resolved. The sequence derives from a boy aged 2-9 years in good health. The sequencing input was blood. This CDR3 is CASSLVPGRNQPQHF. In nucleotides, the CDR3 is TGTGCCAGCAGCTTAGTCCCGGGTAGAAATCAGCCCCAGCATTTT. Looking up the rest from reference TRBV7-2 and TRBJ1-5 gives the full variable domain: GAGVSQSPSNKVTEKGKDVELRCDPISGHTALYWYRQSLGQGLEFLIYFQGNSAPDKSGLPSDRFSAERTGGSVSTLTIQRTQQEDSAVYLCASSLVPGRNQPQHFGDGTRLSIL.